Below are 18 T cell receptor beta chains sequenced from a single sample in a study of shared clonotypes between healthy human individuals. The method was immunoSEQ multiplex PCR; TCRdb's version includes in-frame clones alone and lacks a portion of them. The table includes some 2.3 million clones, approximately 93% detected once. The specimen was naive CD4+ T cells from PBMCs. Subset in this sample: CD45RA+ positively selected. These receptors were collected from a man between 18 and 35 years old in good health. Some clones in this sample may be carry-over from other donors' samples.

The chain recombines TRBV25-1 with TRBJ2-1; no clear D. The CDR3 has 17 residues. CDR1 and CDR2 from the germline V gene are MGHDK and SYGVNS. V lost 0 bases and J 1 base, leaving 13 bases between the germline ends. The CDR3: CASSEYSWAASYNEQFF. CDR3 bases: TGTGCCAGCAGTGAATATTCCTGGGCAGCATCCTACAATGAGCAGTTCTTC.

The rearrangement joins TRBV27 to TRBJ2-3; D is possibly TRBD2 (5 bases). The CDR3 has 15 residues. Trimming pared 2 bases from V and 2 bases from J, leaving 11 bases between. Germline CDR1 and CDR2: MNHEY and SMNVEV (reference sequence). The CDR3 nucleotides read TGTGCCAGCAGTTTAGGGGTCGGGAACACAGATACGCAGTATTTT. Translated, it gives CASSLGVGNTDTQYF.

V usage is TRBV28 and J usage is TRBJ1-1; D remains unclear. The CDR3 loop spans 11 amino acids. Trimming left V 2 bases short and J 9 bases short, with 7 bases between. CDR1 and CDR2 from the germline V gene are MDHEN and SYDVKM. Here the CDR3 reads CASSLRGKAFF. For the CDR3, the DNA is TGTGCCAGCAGTTTACGTGGTAAAGCTTTCTTT.

V and J are TRBV4-1 and TRBJ1-1; 8 bases fit TRBD1. The CDR3 contains 17 residues. Germline CDR1 is MGHRA and CDR2 is YSYEKL. Trimming took 1 base from V and 0 from J; bases not matched to a gene: 7. The CDR3 DNA sequence: TGCGCCAGCAGCCAAGCCGGGGGGACAGGCATGAACACTGAAGCTTTCTTT. As protein: CASSQAGGTGMNTEAFF.

The V and J genes are TRBV7-2 and TRBJ2-4; D is possibly TRBD2 (5 bases). V was shortened by 1 base and J by 0 bases, with 13 bases between the two germline ends. Germline lookup yields CDR1 SGHTA and CDR2 FQGNSA. This CDR3 is built from 17 residues. CDR3 loop: CASSLVVDLIAKNIQYF. The CDR3 bases are TGTGCCAGCAGCTTAGTTGTGGACTTGATAGCCAAAAACATTCAGTACTTC.

This chain connects TRBV7-2 to TRBJ2-3; D is uncertain. The germline CDR1 and CDR2 sequences are SGHTA and FQGNSA. CDR3 length: 14 residues. Deletions cut 5 bases from V and 4 bases from J, with 13 bases between. The CDR3 nucleotides are TGTGCCAGCAGCCCGCTTAGAGTTGCAGATACGCAGTATTTT. Amino acid sequence: CASSPLRVADTQYF.

A word on this clone: One end of the junction does not line up with germline, which may come from a read error. J is TRBJ2-5 and V is TRBV4-3, with TRBD2 matching 10 bases. The V gene's germline CDR1 is LGHNA and CDR2 YSLEER. CDR3 length equals 16 residues. The DNA of the CDR3 is TGCGCCAGCAGCAAAGATGGACTAGCGGCCGGAGAGACCCAGTACTTC. The encoded protein is CASSKDGLAAGETQYF.

V usage is TRBV29-1 and J usage is TRBJ2-7; possible D gene TRBD1, 5 bases. Trimming cost V 7 bases and J 3 bases, with 22 bases left between them. This CDR3 contains 15 residues. In germline, CDR1 is SQVTM, CDR2 ANQGSEA. CDR3 loop: CSAGGQPGQGYEQYF. The CDR3 DNA reads TGCAGCGCCGGCGGCCAGCCAGGCCAGGGCTACGAGCAGTACTTC.

V is TRBV28 and J is TRBJ2-3, with D tentatively TRBD1 (6 bases). Germline values: CDR1 MDHEN, CDR2 SYDVKM. Deletions cut 7 bases from V and 0 bases from J, with 17 bases between. The CDR3 totals 16 residues. CDR3: CASTQGNGGSTDTQYF. The CDR3 DNA is TGTGCCAGCACCCAGGGGAATGGCGGGAGCACAGATACGCAGTATTTT. The variable domain in full, with the rest retrieved from reference TRBV28 and TRBJ2-3, is DVKVTQSSRYLVKRTGEKVFLECVQDMDHENMFWYRQDPGLGLRLIYFSYDVKMKEKGDIPEGYSVSREKKERFSLILESASTNQTSMYLCASTQGNGGSTDTQYFGPGTRLTVL.

This rearrangement joins TRBV11-2 to TRBJ2-6; D is perhaps TRBD1 (5 bases). CDR1 and CDR2 from the germline V gene are SGHAT and FQNNGV. This CDR3 comprises 18 residues. V shed 0 bases and J shed 4 bases, with 16 bases lying between them. The CDR3 sequence is CASSLDAGWYSGANVLTF. CDR3 nucleotides: TGTGCCAGCAGCTTAGACGCAGGGTGGTACTCCGGGGCCAACGTCCTGACTTTC.

The chain links TRBV9 to TRBJ2-7; D gene ambiguous. The V end lost 7 bases, the J end lost 1 base, and 15 bases lay between the germline ends. The germline V gene has CDR1 SGDLS and CDR2 YYNGEE. The CDR3 runs 14 residues. The CDR3 here is CASALGRDSYEQYF. The CDR3, as DNA: TGTGCCAGCGCTTTGGGCCGAGATTCCTACGAGCAGTACTTC.

The rearrangement links TRBV6-5 to TRBJ2-2; the D is unclear. The CDR3 is 12 amino acids. Trimming removed 8 bases at V and 5 bases at J, with 9 bases between. Germline values: CDR1 MNHEY, CDR2 SVGAGI. DNA of the CDR3: TGTGCCAGCGGACCCACTACCGGGGAGCTGTTTTTT. Encoded protein: CASGPTTGELFF.

The chain carries TRBV28 and TRBJ2-3; TRBD2 matches at 7 bases. This CDR3 is built from 15 residues. Germline trimming cut 10 bases from V and 1 base from J; bases unmatched to any gene: 11. Germline V gives CDR1 MDHEN, CDR2 SYDVKM. CDR3 sequence: CATRRSGVRTDTQYF. The CDR3 DNA reads as TGTGCCACCCGGCGGAGCGGGGTACGCACAGATACGCAGTATTTT.

The chain carries TRBV5-4 and TRBJ1-1, with D tentatively TRBD1 (5 bases). The V end lost 4 bases, the J end lost 5 bases, and 12 bases lay between the germline ends. CDR1 SGHNT and CDR2 YYREEE come from the germline V gene (reference sequence). The CDR3 runs 13 residues. The CDR3 is CASSTRGRTEAFF. The CDR3 bases are TGTGCCAGCAGCACTAGGGGAAGGACTGAAGCTTTCTTT.

The rearrangement joins TRBV5-4 to TRBJ2-1; 8 bases map to TRBD2. V shed 4 bases and J 9 bases; nucleotides not matched to a gene: 12. CDR1 and CDR2 (germline): SGHNT, YYREEE (reference sequence). CDR3 length: 15 amino acids. CDR3: CASSPGLAGAFEQFF. The CDR3 DNA reads TGTGCCAGCAGCCCGGGCCTAGCGGGCGCATTTGAGCAGTTCTTC.

J is TRBJ1-4 and V is TRBV2; D is possibly TRBD1 (5 bases). The CDR3 has 13 residues. In germline, CDR1 is SNHLY, CDR2 FYNNEI. V lost 3 bases to trimming and J lost 7 bases, with 9 bases between them. CDR3 sequence reads: CASSDREGEKLFF. Here the CDR3 DNA reads TGTGCCAGCAGTGACAGGGAGGGTGAAAAACTGTTTTTT.

The chain joins TRBV11-2 to TRBJ2-2; TRBD2 is a possible D gene (6 bases). The ends were cut back, 6 bases at V and 1 base at J, with 21 bases in the middle. The CDR3 contains 18 residues. Germline V gene lookup returns CDR1 SGHAT and CDR2 FQNNGV. The CDR3 nucleotides read TGTGCCAGCAGGCGCCCGGGGTTGGGAGGTTTGAACACCGGGGAGCTGTTTTTT. It is translated as CASRRPGLGGLNTGELFF.

The genes are TRBV5-5 and TRBJ2-3; TRBD2 might be the D (6 bases). The V gene's germline CDR1 is SGHKS and CDR2 YYEKEE (reference sequence). V was shortened by 4 bases and J by 8 bases, with 17 bases between the two germline ends. The CDR3 loop spans 14 amino acids. The DNA of the CDR3 is TGTGCCAGCAGCCCGGGGGACCGGGCGGGTACGCAGTATTTT. Its protein product is CASSPGDRAGTQYF.